The 5 T cell receptor beta chains in this list originate from one sample, sequenced in a study of T cell responses to AZD1222 COVID-19 vaccine. TCRdb keeps only in-frame clones here, not all; method: immunoSEQ multiplex PCR. The data hold under 200,000 clones, with over 80% observed a single time. The specimen comprised peripheral blood, sampled on day 0 of AZD1222 vaccination. Receptors were obtained from an adult in good health.

V gene TRBV6-5 combines with J gene TRBJ1-1; D unclear. The CDR3 sequence is 16 residues long. CDR1 is MNHEY, CDR2 SVGAGI, per germline. The V gene lost 2 bases and the J gene lost 4 bases, with 17 bases spanning the gap. This CDR3 is CASSYGLKGEGTEAFF. CDR3 nucleotides: TGTGCCAGCAGTTACGGACTGAAGGGCGAGGGCACTGAAGCTTTCTTT.

This clone was found a few times. The chain uses TRBV7-9 and TRBJ2-2; D is uncertain. Trimming removed 1 base at V and 7 bases at J, with 4 bases between. Germline values: CDR1 SEHNR, CDR2 FQNEAQ (reference sequence). This CDR3 is 12 amino acids long. The CDR3 coding sequence is TGTGCCAGCAGCTTAGAGGACGGGGAGCTGTTTTTT. Protein: CASSLEDGELFF.

The chain carries TRBV2 and TRBJ1-6; D is ambiguous. V dropped 3 bases and J dropped 9 bases, with 15 bases sitting between them. Per germline, CDR1 SNHLY and CDR2 FYNNEI. This CDR3 has 15 residues. CDR3 DNA sequence: TGTGCCAGCAGTGAGCAGACACCACTGGGTTCACCCCTCCACTTT. Translation: CASSEQTPLGSPLHF.

The chain recombines TRBV5-8 with TRBJ2-1; the match to TRBD2 covers 9 bases. The CDR3 is 15 amino acids. The V gene end was trimmed by 6 bases and the J gene end by 2 bases; junction bases not matched to a gene: 6. Looked up from germline, CDR1 is SGHTS and CDR2 is YDEGEE. The CDR3 DNA follows: TGTGCCAGCACCCCCGGGACTAGCACCTACAATGAGCAGTTCTTC. This codes for CASTPGTSTYNEQFF. Full variable domain (missing parts from reference TRBV5-8 and TRBJ2-1): EAGVTQSPTHLIKTRGQQATLRCSPISGHTSVYWYQQALGLGLQFLLWYDEGEERNRGNFPPRFSGRQFPNYSSELNVNALELEDSALYLCASTPGTSTYNEQFFGPGTRLTVL.

This rearrangement joins TRBV15 to TRBJ2-1; TRBD2 might be the D (6 bases). Germline V CDR1 and CDR2: LNHNV, YYDKDF (reference sequence). The CDR3 is 16 amino acids. V shed 1 base and J shed 6 bases, with 16 bases lying between them. The DNA of the CDR3 is TGTGCCACCAGCAGAGGGATCAGGACTACGAGCAATGAGCAGTTCTTC. The encoded protein is CATSRGIRTTSNEQFF.